This T cell receptor (beta chain) stems from a study of Graves' ophthalmopathy and Graves' hyperthyroidism. About the study: The study drew peripheral blood at initial diagnosis, before any treatment.

The CDR3 is 16 residues long. The junction had 8 bases not matched to a gene; V was cut back by 7 bases and J by 0 bases. Amplified TCR beta CDR3 regions were obtained using RNA transcripts as template. Following a first-round RT-PCR that used HTBI primers, a second-round multiplex PCR was carried out. TCRdb re-analysed the multiplex PCR reads in MiXCR, keeping a single row per CDR3 protein. The table shows hundreds of thousands of distinct CDR3 sequences, with 13% to 15% occurring only once. Study conclusions and caveats: The majority of expanded thyroid clonotypes above 0.001 frequency also occurred in blood. The 13-signature model separated ophthalmopathy from stable hyperthyroidism at 85% to 90% sensitivity and around 81% specificity.

This clonotype was detected ten times or more. Antigen unknown. What was sequenced was blood. The receptor was isolated from a woman in her 30s with Graves' ophthalmopathy. V is TRBV12-3 or TRBV12-4 and J is TRBJ2-2, with 7 nucleotides matching TRBD2. CDR3 sequence reads: CASKSGAIANTGELFF. The DNA of the CDR3 is TGTGCCAGCAAGAGCGGGGCGATAGCGAACACCGGGGAGCTGTTTTTT.